This T cell receptor beta chain is drawn from a study of cytomegalovirus exposure and HLA in healthy donors (dated by TCRdb to 2016 to 2017). Background on the whole study: An earlier analysis of some 500 of the donors reported 250 to 300 Gb of sequence data and roughly 100 million unique TCR beta sequences from about 200 million T cells. Typing coverage differed by locus: A, B, C, DRB1 and DQB1 were typed in about 620-640 donors, DQA1 in approximately 520, DPA1 in some 600, and DPB1 in around 490. Every discovery cohort repertoire had been produced on one sequencing platform. HLA typing covered class I and class II loci at four-digit resolution. In the later analysis, no new phenotypic data were used to find candidate immune exposures; instead, reliance was placed on TCR beta sequences and their occurrence across donors. Because of strong linkage in the cohort, roughly five DR-DQ haplotypes were treated as single units for association and clustering. Genome-wide SNP genotypes for about 65% of the roughly 700 donors were used in a later genetic analysis, which treated that subset as a discovery cohort. The study aimed to test whether signatures of past pathogen exposure could be identified by cataloging public T cell receptors. Across approximately 420 genotyped donors of the cohort, an average of roughly 200,000 unique TCR beta nucleotide sequences per donor were sequenced, and roughly 17% of those sequences were non-productive. Donor age, sex, ethnicity and CMV serostatus were compiled together with the repertoire data. Of the approximately 400 genotyped donors, approximately 82% fell in the genetic ancestry cluster associated with self-reported Caucasian donors. Roughly 300 gigabases of sequencing data and about 92 million unique TCR sequences made up an early release that covered nearly 650 HLA-typed donors. To predict cytomegalovirus infection status, the study brought together high-throughput TCR immunosequencing, statistical association of individual TCRs with disease status, and machine learning. An earlier analysis of 587 of the donors used high-throughput TCR beta sequencing to judge whether each TCR beta V gene segment behaved as functional or pseudogenic. Along with the roughly 610-subject first cohort, a separate validation cohort of over a hundred different subjects was used. The study profiled the T cell repertoires of 500 to 800 subjects by immunosequencing and related them to cytomegalovirus serostatus. A later analysis re-examined previously published TCR beta repertoires from just over 650 donors and added high-resolution HLA genotyping to investigate patterns of TCR occurrence.

Library generation was performed with the immunoSEQ multiplex PCR assay. For the multiplex PCR, a mixture combining 60 forward primers for TCR Vbeta segments and 13 reverse primers for TCR Jbeta segments was used. Amplification of the CDR3 region of rearranged TCR beta genes was performed with a multiplex PCR assay on genomic DNA. The amplified TCR beta libraries were sequenced on the Illumina HiSeq System as 87-base-pair reads. Regarding the original processing steps: A later analysis tallied about 77 million unique TCR beta chains across the roughly 610 repertoires, and about 10 million of those chains were shared by two or more donors. Raw reads were error-corrected and collapsed into unique sequences with a nearest-neighbor algorithm that merged closely related sequences to remove PCR and sequencing errors. To assign V, D and J gene segments, CDR3 sequences were aligned to IMGT reference sequences. For a sequence to be retained, a match of at least six nucleotides was required to both a V gene segment and a J gene segment. A rearrangement counted as productive if the CDR3 had no stop codons and remained in frame with V and J, and every other rearrangement counted as non-productive. Following IMGT convention, CDR3 was defined as the stretch from the second conserved V-encoded cysteine to the conserved J-encoded phenylalanine. The earlier analysis of roughly 590 of the donors excluded any sequence lacking an unambiguous match to a single V gene segment. In an earlier analysis of several hundred of the donors, V segments were called functional above 56.7% productive rearrangements and were called segregating when the between-donor standard deviation exceeded 5%. A statistical classification framework was built to diagnose cytomegalovirus status from the catalog of TCR beta chain sequences. A later analysis assigned V and J genes by comparing TCR nucleotide sequences with IMGT/GENE-DB human TR gene sequences. Using the TCRdist pipeline, a later analysis assigned CDR3 sequences along with most-parsimonious VDJ recombination scenarios. In a later analysis, each TCR beta chain was defined by its CDR3 amino acid sequence together with its V-gene family, and reads without a unique V-gene family were excluded. As a way to deal with suspected cross-contamination and a sequencing artifact, a later analysis dropped over 550 nucleotide sequences that were highly shared and had low generation probability. For each public chain, a later analysis derived a clonal expansion index from normalized ranks of inferred template counts within each repertoire. In a later analysis, generation probabilities were computed using a VDJ recombination model fitted to out-of-frame rearrangements, and the results were checked against IGoR. A later analysis scored TCR-TCR, TCR-HLA and TCR-CMV co-occurrence with hypergeometric tests, applying a repertoire-size bias correction to TCR pairs. A later analysis estimated false discovery rates by permuting HLA or CMV assignments 20 times. In a later analysis, co-occurring TCRs were grouped using DBSCAN, with TCRdist sequence similarity added in when clustering inside HLA-allele-positive subsets. Repertoires with fewer than 30,000 or more than 120,000 public chains, plus five repertoires with anomalous nucleotide sharing, were excluded from co-occurrence clustering. Not all clones reach the TCRdb copy of this immuneACCESS table, which keeps in-frame sequences only. Checked studies attribute under half of the gap to unresolved V genes and leave the rest unexplained. D and trimming were read from the DNA, whereas the V and J calls and clone size are those reported in that table. The sample table lists 100,000 or so clones, under 80% of them with a count of one. Of the sample, around 6.5% is held by the ten largest clones.

Including cysteine and phenylalanine, the CDR3 has 16 amino acids. Here the CDR3 DNA is all that survives: 48 bases in frame from base 1. CDR1 and CDR2, looked up from the germline V gene, are MGHRA and YSYEKL. Trimming removed 4 bases from V and 1 base from J; the gene matches leave 7 bases unexplained. The cohort consisted of 670 or so healthy bone marrow donors. Cohort members were all nominally healthy when sampled, although unrecorded immune exposures were likely present. The donor tested CMV seronegative and was one of the 352 seronegative cohort members. Every donor gave a peripheral blood sample, and the peripheral blood mononuclear cells from that sample were used for TCR beta sequencing. The Qiagen DNeasy Blood Extraction Kit was used to extract genomic DNA from the blood cell samples. With respect to this clone: Its cognate antigen has yet to be identified. It has no much larger one-base neighbor in the sample; base qualities were not kept.

Here is what the overall study found, with its caveats: In a later analysis, HLA-associated TCR beta chains were found to be more clonally expanded and to have lower generation probabilities than equally common non-associated chains. According to a later analysis, parvovirus B19, influenza, CMV and Epstein-Barr virus appeared linked to several top co-occurrence clusters. In an earlier analysis of some 550 of the donors, most TCR beta V segments were observed in productive rearrangements about 90% or about 30% of the time, broadly matching IMGT annotations. The study listed 164 TCR beta chains as associated with cytomegalovirus. The classifier was reported to diagnose cytomegalovirus status with high specificity and sensitivity in both the original cohort and the validation cohort. Across donors, most TCR sequences were observed very rarely, whereas some public TCRs were present in many individuals. Because HLA typing was unavailable for some donors at each locus, only the typed subset was used in association tests. Correlated functional status among segregating V segments might reflect linkage disequilibrium, but an unknown experimental factor could not be ruled out. Presence/absence analyses assumed roughly uniform sequencing depth across donors, an assumption that may not hold. Some IMGT-functional V segments, including TRBV6-2 and TRBV6-3, could not be told apart with the 87-base-pair reads, so those segments were excluded. A further reported finding was that TCR beta sequences accurately predicted the HLA-A and HLA-B alleles for most subjects in the first cohort. In a later analysis, TCR association rates were found to vary across HLA loci, with the most associated TCRs seen for DRB1 alleles and the fewest for HLA-C alleles. Because counts were too low, some 17 rarely observed V segments, including chromosome 9 orphons, were left out of the earlier analysis of some 640 of the donors. At a false discovery rate of 0.05, a later analysis linked under 20,000 TCR beta sequences to specific HLA alleles. A later analysis found that most CMV-associated TCR beta chains appeared HLA-restricted, with HLA associations seemingly driven largely by CMV exposure. A later genetic analysis associated a missense DCLRE1C variant with V-gene and J-gene trimming of TCR beta chains, and an independent cohort replicated the association. The cohort was sequenced for TCR beta chains only, and without alpha or paired-chain data the features that could be detected were limited. It was suggested by the authors that the approach could potentially be generalized to other disease states and immunological phenotypes. In a later genetic analysis, fewer N-insertions in productive TCRs were reported among donors in an Asian-associated ancestry cluster than the 666-donor mean. When HLA alleles, especially DR and DQ, strongly co-occurred, attributing TCR associations to individual alleles was difficult. Immune exposure information for the cohort was limited to CMV serostatus. A cluster of highly shared sequence variants was judged likely to represent a technical artifact of the sequencing pipeline. A few of the identified cytomegalovirus-associated TCR beta chains were confirmed in vitro to be specific for cytomegalovirus antigens.

The chain is assembled from TRBV4-1 and TRBJ1-3; 7 central bases correspond to TRBD1. Sequenced input: PBMCs. This receptor was obtained from a woman aged 25-40 years in good health and CMV-seronegative. CDR3 sequence: CASSLRQGESGNTIYF. The DNA sequence is TGCGCCAGCAGCCTTCGACAGGGAGAATCTGGAAACACCATATATTTT.